Presented here are 14 T cell receptor beta chains from one specimen sequenced in a study of T cells of healthy individuals (dated by TCRdb to the late 2010s). Libraries were built with 5' RACE. The listed sequencing device is Illumina MiSeq. TCRdb applied fastp at Q25 and MiXCR to the public reads, then kept only in-frame beta chains. CDR3 protein duplicates are merged, each entry listing the most common genes and DNA. Present in this sample are 85,000 to 100,000 distinct CDR3 sequences, approximately 15% of which were seen just once. Around 6.5% of the sample rests with the top ten. Every receptor here comes from a human donor in good health.

This clonotype was detected ten times or more. The rearrangement links TRBV7-3 to TRBJ2-3; 11 nucleotides align to TRBD2. CDR3 length: 16 amino acids. J gave up 2 bases and V 3 bases, and 4 bases lay outside the gene matches. Germline V gene lookup returns CDR1 SGHTA and CDR2 FQGTGA. CDR3 coding DNA: TGTGCCAGCAGCTTCGGGGGACTAGCGGCCACAGATACGCAGTATTTT. Protein: CASSFGGLAATDTQYF.

This chain connects TRBV28 to TRBJ2-5; the D gene is possibly TRBD2 (6 bases). Trimming shortened V by 6 bases and J by 0 bases, and 8 bases separated the two germline ends. The length of the CDR3 is 13 residues. The germline gives CDR1 MDHEN, CDR2 SYDVKM. CDR3 sequence: CASSRDYQETQYF. Here the CDR3 DNA reads TGTGCCAGCAGCAGGGACTACCAAGAGACCCAGTACTTC.

The chain has TRBV19 and TRBJ2-6; a possible D gene is TRBD2 (5 bases). The CDR3 consists of 15 residues. V was clipped by 0 bases and J by 13 bases, with 16 bases between them. CDR1 is LNHDA and CDR2 is SQIVND in the germline V gene (reference sequence). CDR3 nucleotide sequence: TGTGCCAGTAGTATAGACTTACTAGGCGTCGGTGTCCTGACTTTC. It codes for CASSIDLLGVGVLTF.

This clonotype was counted many times. The chain carries TRBV20-1 and TRBJ2-5; 10 bases match TRBD1. The germline V gene has CDR1 DFQATT and CDR2 SNEGSKA (reference sequence). V lost 3 bases and J lost 5; bases outside the gene matches: 3. The CDR3 contains 13 residues. CDR3 DNA: TGCAGTGCTAGGGGACAGGGGCTGGAGACCCAGTACTTC. It translates to CSARGQGLETQYF.

This clonotype has just a few counts. The chain has TRBV7-2 and TRBJ1-5, with 11 bases lining up with TRBD1. CDR3 length: 18 residues. After removal of 0 bases from V and 4 bases from J, the junction contained 8 bases not matched to a gene. Germline V gene data show CDR1 as SGHTA and CDR2 as FQGNSA. The CDR3 reads CASSLAPYRDRGNQPQHF. The DNA for the CDR3 is TGTGCCAGCAGCTTAGCCCCTTACCGGGACAGGGGGAATCAGCCCCAGCATTTT.

As for this clonotype: An end of the junction differs from the germline gene, which may be a read error. This chain connects TRBV7-9 to TRBJ2-7, with D uncertain. The CDR3 is 12 residues long. Germline CDR1 is SEHNR and CDR2 is FQNEAQ (reference sequence). Here the CDR3 reads CASSLNSAEPNF. The DNA of the CDR3 is TGTGCCAGCAGCCTCAATTCGGCGGAGCCGAACTTC.

The rearrangement links TRBV20-1 to TRBJ2-1; D not certain. Trimming pared 6 bases from V and 3 bases from J, leaving 9 bases between. The germline gives CDR1 DFQATT, CDR2 SNEGSKA (reference sequence). The CDR3 extends over 12 amino acids. CDR3 sequence reads: CSAVEGYNEQFF. The CDR3 nucleotides read TGCAGTGCGGTAGAAGGCTACAATGAGCAGTTCTTC.

This clonotype was picked up many times. This chain connects TRBV20-1 to TRBJ2-7; 7 bases match TRBD2. The CDR3 runs to 14 residues. Germline V gene data show CDR1 as DFQATT and CDR2 as SNEGSKA (reference sequence). Trimming took 0 bases from V and 6 from J; bases not matched to a gene: 8. The CDR3 region has the DNA TGCAGTGCTAGAGACGGACTAGGATCTGCCGAGCAGTACTTC. Translated: CSARDGLGSAEQYF.

V and J are TRBV3-1 and TRBJ2-7; tentatively, D is TRBD1 (5 bases). The V gene's germline CDR1 is LGHDT and CDR2 YNNKEL (reference sequence). CDR3 length: 15 residues. V shed 0 bases and J shed 0 bases, with 9 bases lying between them. The CDR3 region has the DNA TGTGCCAGCAGCCAAGATCCAGGGAACTCCTACGAGCAGTACTTC. Protein: CASSQDPGNSYEQYF.

In this sample, this clonotype turned up a few times. CDR3 residues: CASSQDPGGVNSPLHF. The CDR3 DNA sequence: TGCGCCAGCAGCCAAGATCCGGGGGGCGTGAATTCACCCCTCCACTTT. V usage is TRBV4-1 and J usage is TRBJ1-6; weak D call: TRBD1 (6 bases). V was trimmed by 0 bases and J by 7 bases, leaving 13 bases between them. From germline, CDR1 is MGHRA and CDR2 YSYEKL. This CDR3 contains 16 residues.

The chain uses TRBV24-1 and TRBJ2-5; 8 bases align to TRBD2. The CDR3 contains 14 residues. V shed 2 bases and J 4 bases; nucleotides not matched to a gene: 2. Per germline, CDR1 KGHDR and CDR2 SFDVKD. The chain's CDR3 is CATSDSLAGETQYF. The CDR3 bases are TGTGCCACCAGTGATTCCCTAGCGGGAGAGACCCAGTACTTC.

This clonotype was seen a handful of times. V and J are TRBV7-9 and TRBJ2-4; D possibly uses TRBD1 or TRBD2 (5 bases each). Trimming took 5 bases from V and 11 from J, leaving 13 bases between them. This CDR3 has 12 residues. From germline, CDR1 is SEHNR and CDR2 FQNEAQ (reference sequence). The CDR3 spells CASSRGRDVQYF. The DNA of the CDR3 is TGTGCCAGCAGCAGGGGACGCGATGTTCAGTACTTC.

This clonotype was found many times. The J gene is TRBJ2-3, the V gene TRBV12-3 or TRBV12-4; TRBD2 agrees at 8 bases. V was pared by 2 bases and J by 4 bases, with 5 bases of the junction left unmatched. The CDR3 loop spans 15 amino acids. CDR3 bases: TGTGCCAGCAGTTTACGGGCGGGAGGCGCAGATACGCAGTATTTT. It is translated as CASSLRAGGADTQYF.

In this sample, this clonotype turned up many times. The chain couples TRBV4-1 to TRBJ2-7; 8 nucleotides agree with TRBD1. V was pared by 1 base and J by 4 bases, with 6 bases of the junction left unmatched. The germline gives CDR1 MGHRA, CDR2 YSYEKL. The CDR3 is 15 amino acids. CDR3: CASSQGQGLGYEQYF. CDR3 DNA sequence: TGCGCCAGCAGCCAAGGACAGGGGCTCGGTTACGAGCAGTACTTC.